Below are 25 T cell receptor beta chains sequenced from a single sample in a study of long-term antiretroviral therapy in people with HIV. Sequencing used immunoSEQ v3.0 at survey level. The protocol was immunoSEQ multiplex PCR, while the TCRdb copy is restricted to in-frame clones and leaves out a portion. This table holds under 30,000 clones, roughly 95% found once. The sample here was unsorted PBMCs, taken around 5.2 years after starting antiretroviral therapy. The receptors here all came from a woman aged 45-59 years with HIV.

Notes on this clone: This CDR3 is also generated by other DNA sequences in the sample. This sequence joins TRBV5-1 and TRBJ2-5, with 7 bases that match TRBD1. The junction had 4 bases not matched to a gene; V was cut back by 0 bases and J by 5 bases. CDR1 is SGHRS, CDR2 YFSETQ, per germline. There are 14 residues in the CDR3. The CDR3 DNA is TGCGCCAGCAGCTTGGGACAGGGACAGGAGACCCAGTACTTC. Translated: CASSLGQGQETQYF.

This chain connects TRBV7-2 to TRBJ2-3; 8 nucleotides match TRBD2. Germline CDR1 is SGHTA and CDR2 is FQGNSA. This CDR3 has 19 amino acids. Unmatched junction bases numbered 21, after V lost 4 bases and J lost 6 bases. The CDR3 sequence: CASSSTPRIIAGFTDTQYF. CDR3 DNA sequence: TGTGCCAGCAGCTCCACTCCAAGAATTATAGCGGGGTTCACGGATACGCAGTATTTT.

This clone was counted a single time. The J gene is TRBJ2-3, the V gene TRBV7-3; TRBD2 matches at 8 bases. The CDR3 is made up of 15 amino acids. J gave up 5 bases and V 0 bases, and 4 bases lay outside the gene matches. Per the germline V gene, CDR1 is SGHTA and CDR2 is FQGTGA. The CDR3 loop reads CASSLTTSDLDTQYF. CDR3 nucleotides: TGTGCCAGCAGCTTAACGACTAGCGATTTAGATACGCAGTATTTT.

The chain combines TRBV7-9 with TRBJ2-3; 11 bases align to TRBD2. Germline loops: CDR1 SEHNR, CDR2 FQNEAQ (reference sequence). The CDR3 totals 16 residues. V lost 5 bases to trimming and J lost 4 bases; unmatched junction nucleotides: 8. The chain's CDR3 is CASSKLAGVVSDTQYF. CDR3 DNA sequence: TGTGCCAGCAGCAAACTAGCGGGAGTTGTTTCAGATACGCAGTATTTT.

V usage is TRBV27 and J usage is TRBJ2-7; D is undetermined. CDR3 length equals 14 residues. Deletions cut 1 base from V and 2 bases from J, with 9 bases between. Germline V CDR1 and CDR2: MNHEY, SMNVEV (reference sequence). CDR3 loop: CASSLLGPTYEQYF. The CDR3 DNA is TGTGCCAGCAGTTTATTAGGCCCGACCTACGAGCAGTACTTC.

This sequence joins TRBV27 and TRBJ2-7, with 13 nucleotides matching TRBD2. Germline loops: CDR1 MNHEY, CDR2 SMNVEV (reference sequence). This CDR3 has 16 residues. Trimming at V came to 4 bases and at J to 7 bases, leaving 10 bases not matched to a gene. This CDR3 reads CASSSLGLAGVGEQYF. Written as DNA, the CDR3 is TGTGCCAGCAGTTCCCTAGGACTAGCGGGAGTGGGGGAGCAGTACTTC.

This clone was recorded only once. The chain has TRBV6-5 and TRBJ2-7; D possibly corresponds to TRBD2 (5 bases). Trimming cost V 6 bases and J 3 bases, with 18 bases left between them. This CDR3 contains 15 residues. The germline V gene encodes CDR1 MNHEY and CDR2 SVGAGI. CDR3 in amino acids: CASSQKYLADYEQYF. The CDR3 DNA reads TGTGCCAGCAGCCAGAAGTATCTAGCCGACTACGAGCAGTACTTC.

J is TRBJ2-7 and V is TRBV5-1; perhaps TRBD1 as D (5 bases). Germline V gene lookup returns CDR1 SGHRS and CDR2 YFSETQ. The CDR3 covers 13 residues. Trimming took 0 bases from V and 3 from J, leaving 7 bases between them. DNA of the CDR3: TGCGCCAGCAGCTTGGAGGGGAACTACGAGCAGTACTTC. This codes for CASSLEGNYEQYF. Full variable domain (outside the CDR3, taken from reference TRBV5-1 and TRBJ2-7): KAGVTQTPRYLIKTRGQQVTLSCSPISGHRSVSWYQQTPGQGLQFLFEYFSETQRNKGNFPGRFSGRQFSNSRSEMNVSTLELGDSALYLCASSLEGNYEQYFGPGTRLTVT.

The V call is TRBV2, the J call TRBJ2-3, with 8 bases identical to TRBD2. Germline CDR1 SNHLY, CDR2 FYNNEI. This CDR3 has 15 amino acids. V gave up 3 bases and J gave up 8 bases; unmatched junction bases: 10. This CDR3 reads CASSDVSGSRGTQYF. DNA for the CDR3: TGTGCCAGCAGTGATGTCAGCGGGAGCCGGGGTACGCAGTATTTT.

The chain couples TRBV7-9 to TRBJ1-2, with D unresolved. Trimming pared 2 bases from V and 2 bases from J, leaving 6 bases between. The V gene's germline CDR1 is SEHNR and CDR2 FQNEAQ (reference sequence). The CDR3 is 13 residues long. The chain's CDR3 is CASSLQDNYGYTF. The CDR3 coding sequence is TGTGCCAGCAGCTTACAGGACAACTATGGCTACACCTTC.

The chain recombines TRBV7-9 with TRBJ2-7; TRBD1 matches 12 bases. CDR3 length: 17 residues. Germline V CDR1 and CDR2: SEHNR, FQNEAQ (reference sequence). V dropped 5 bases and J dropped 2; count of bases not matched to a gene: 10. The CDR3 coding sequence is TGTGCCAGCAGCCGAGGACCCGGGACAGGGGGCCCCTACGAGCAGTACTTC. Amino acids: CASSRGPGTGGPYEQYF.

The V call is TRBV7-6, the J call TRBJ1-1; TRBD1 might be the D (6 bases). CDR1 is SGHVS, CDR2 FNYEAQ, per germline. The CDR3 runs to 14 residues. Trimming took 1 base from V and 2 from J, leaving 8 bases between them. The CDR3: CASSLGGPNTEAFF. The CDR3 bases are TGTGCCAGCAGCTTAGGGGGGCCCAACACTGAAGCTTTCTTT. Together with reference TRBV7-6 and TRBJ1-1, the CDR3 gives the full variable domain: GAGVSQSPRYKVTKRGQDVALRCDPISGHVSLYWYRQALGQGPEFLTYFNYEAQQDKSGLPNDRFSAERPEGSISTLTIQRTEQRDSAMYRCASSLGGPNTEAFFGQGTRLTVV.

The chain carries TRBV15 and TRBJ2-1, with 7 bases matching TRBD1. Germline values: CDR1 LNHNV, CDR2 YYDKDF (reference sequence). The CDR3 extends over 17 amino acids. The J segment lost 8 bases and the V segment lost 3 bases, leaving 16 bases of the junction unmatched. CDR3 coding DNA: TGTGCCACCAGCAGTATTACTCGGGGACAGAGGAACGATGAGCAGTTCTTC. Its translation is CATSSITRGQRNDEQFF.

The chain combines TRBV4-1 with TRBJ2-5; TRBD2 matches 15 bases. The CDR3 totals 19 residues. The germline gives CDR1 MGHRA, CDR2 YSYEKL. V dropped 4 bases and J dropped 4; count of bases not matched to a gene: 13. The CDR3 sequence: CASSPSGLAGGNPSETQYF. Written as DNA, the CDR3 is TGCGCCAGCAGCCCTTCGGGACTAGCGGGAGGTAACCCTTCAGAGACCCAGTACTTC.

V is TRBV28 and J is TRBJ2-1; D might be TRBD1 (5 bases). V lost 3 bases to trimming and J lost 4 bases, with 16 bases between them. CDR1 is MDHEN and CDR2 is SYDVKM in the germline V gene. The CDR3 totals 16 residues. In DNA form, the CDR3 reads TGTGCCAGCAGTTTGAGTGCAGGGAACAGTTACAATGAGCAGTTCTTC. This translates into CASSLSAGNSYNEQFF.

Only one count was recorded for this clone. The V gene is TRBV5-1, the J gene TRBJ2-1, with 10 positions matching TRBD2. The CDR3 totals 16 residues. Per the germline V gene, CDR1 is SGHRS and CDR2 is YFSETQ. V was clipped by 4 bases and J by 6 bases; unmatched bases: 10. CDR3 sequence reads: CASSSFGLAEINEQFF. The DNA for the CDR3 is TGCGCCAGCAGCAGTTTCGGACTAGCGGAAATCAATGAGCAGTTCTTC.

This rearrangement joins TRBV7-2 to TRBJ1-5; unclear D gene. CDR1 and CDR2 from the germline V gene are SGHTA and FQGNSA. The CDR3 runs 14 residues. Deletions cut 3 bases from V and 4 bases from J, with 10 bases between. The CDR3 reads CASSLKVGNQPQHF. The DNA for the CDR3 is TGTGCCAGCAGCTTGAAGGTAGGAAATCAGCCCCAGCATTTT.

The CDR3 sequence: CASIRIPGADTQYF. DNA of the CDR3: TGCGCCAGCATACGGATACCGGGCGCAGATACGCAGTATTTT. The chain has TRBV5-1 and TRBJ2-3; the D is unclear. Germline CDR1 SGHRS, CDR2 YFSETQ. The germline V and J ends were trimmed by 6 bases and 4 bases, with 15 bases remaining between them. CDR3 length equals 14 residues.

The chain employs TRBV7-2 and TRBJ1-4, with no clear D. The V gene lost 1 base and the J gene lost 10 bases, with 10 bases spanning the gap. CDR1 and CDR2 from the germline V gene are SGHTA and FQGNSA. The CDR3 spans 13 residues. The CDR3 loop reads CASSLGGSGKLFF. In DNA, the CDR3 is TGTGCCAGCAGCTTAGGGGGAAGCGGAAAACTGTTTTTT.

The V and J genes are TRBV19 and TRBJ2-5; the match to TRBD2 covers 13 bases. CDR3 length: 14 residues. Trimming removed 5 bases from V and 5 bases from J; junction bases left unmatched: 2. Germline loops: CDR1 LNHDA, CDR2 SQIVND (reference sequence). In DNA form, the CDR3 reads TGTGCCAGTAGTTCGACTAGCGGGAGGGAGACCCAGTACTTC. Amino acids: CASSSTSGRETQYF.

The chain joins TRBV29-1 to TRBJ2-7; D might be TRBD1 or TRBD2, each matching 5 bases. Germline V gene lookup returns CDR1 SQVTM and CDR2 ANQGSEA. This CDR3 has 13 amino acids. V lost 6 bases, J lost 2 bases, and 14 bases lay in between. The CDR3 is CSVARGSTYEQYF. In DNA form, the CDR3 reads TGCAGCGTCGCCCGGGGCAGCACCTACGAGCAGTACTTC.

The chain couples TRBV13 to TRBJ2-2; no clear D gene. V dropped 1 base and J dropped 9 bases, with 6 bases sitting between them. Germline V lookup: CDR1 PRHDT, CDR2 FYEKMQ (reference sequence). CDR3 size: 12 residues. The CDR3 DNA reads as TGTGCCAGCAGCTTAGCATCCAGGGAGCTGTTTTTT. The encoded protein is CASSLASRELFF.

V usage is TRBV18 and J usage is TRBJ2-1, with TRBD1 as a possible D gene (6 bases). Germline CDR1 and CDR2: KGHSH and LQKENI. V lost 5 bases and J 3 bases, leaving 11 bases between the germline ends. The CDR3 consists of 14 residues. The CDR3 reads CASSYRDNYNEQFF. The CDR3 bases are TGTGCCAGCTCATACCGGGACAACTACAATGAGCAGTTCTTC.

The CDR3 DNA reads TGTGCCAGTAGTGGCGGCAGCCAAGAGACCCAGTACTTC. Its translation is CASSGGSQETQYF. V and J are TRBV19 and TRBJ2-5, with D uncertain. The ends were cut back, 5 bases at V and 1 base at J, with 8 bases in the middle. In germline, CDR1 is LNHDA, CDR2 SQIVND (reference sequence). This CDR3 comprises 13 residues.

This sequence joins TRBV28 and TRBJ2-7; D might be TRBD2 (5 bases). V lost 1 base and J 7 bases, leaving 11 bases between the germline ends. Germline V gene data show CDR1 as MDHEN and CDR2 as SYDVKM. This CDR3 is 13 amino acids long. This CDR3 reads CASSLYPRGEQYF. CDR3 nucleotide sequence: TGTGCCAGCAGTTTATACCCTAGAGGGGAGCAGTACTTC.